A single sample gave rise to the 29 T cell receptor beta chains below, sequenced in a study of cytomegalovirus exposure and HLA in healthy donors. Profiled with immunoSEQ multiplex PCR; TCRdb holds only in-frame clones, not every one. In the table there are fewer than 120,000 clones, roughly 90% of which are singletons. Sequencing was carried out using PBMCs. These receptors all come from a woman aged 30 to 39 in good health and CMV-seropositive.

The genes are TRBV27 and TRBJ2-5, with TRBD2 identical over 9 bases. CDR1 is MNHEY and CDR2 is SMNVEV in the germline V gene (reference sequence). Losses at the gene ends were 3 bases for V and 6 bases for J; bases not matched to a gene: 8. The CDR3 runs to 15 residues. The CDR3 here is CASSFNSGSGKTQYF. Here the CDR3 DNA reads TGTGCCAGCAGTTTTAATAGCGGGAGCGGGAAGACCCAGTACTTC.

The table lists this clone with a few counts. V and J are TRBV5-5 and TRBJ2-7; D is perhaps TRBD2 (6 bases). The CDR3 length is 14 residues. CDR1 and CDR2 from the germline V gene are SGHKS and YYEKEE (reference sequence). The germline V and J ends were trimmed by 3 bases and 3 bases, with 13 bases remaining between them. The chain's CDR3 is CASSSPGEVYEQYF. The CDR3 DNA reads as TGTGCCAGCAGCTCCCCGGGGGAAGTCTACGAGCAGTACTTC.

The V call is TRBV9, the J call TRBJ2-5; 9 bases align to TRBD1. The CDR3 loop spans 15 amino acids. V lost 0 bases and J lost 5; bases outside the gene matches: 5. Germline assignment: CDR1 SGDLS and CDR2 YYNGEE. CDR3 in amino acids: CASSVVGQGGETQYF. Written as DNA, the CDR3 is TGTGCCAGCAGCGTAGTGGGACAGGGAGGGGAGACCCAGTACTTC.

This chain uses TRBV29-1 with TRBJ2-2; D possibly corresponds to TRBD2 (5 bases). Germline V CDR1 and CDR2: SQVTM, ANQGSEA. Between the trimmed V and J ends, which lost 4 bases and 3 bases, there was a span of 12 bases. CDR3 length: 14 amino acids. The CDR3 DNA sequence: TGCAGCGTTGGAGGTAGCGACTACACCGGGGAGCTGTTTTTT. The encoded protein is CSVGGSDYTGELFF.

V and J are TRBV7-7 and TRBJ2-3; TRBD2 might be the D (5 bases). V was clipped by 5 bases and J by 7 bases, with 22 bases between them. There are 16 residues in the CDR3. Looked up from germline, CDR1 is SSHAT and CDR2 is FNYEAQ (reference sequence). In DNA, the CDR3 is TGTGCCAGCAGCGTCGGCATTAGCGAGGGTAGGAATACGCAGTATTTT. It specifies CASSVGISEGRNTQYF.

The chain recombines TRBV7-2 with TRBJ2-6; TRBD1 is a possible D gene (8 bases). This CDR3 has 19 residues. The V and J ends lost 5 bases and 3 bases respectively, with 23 bases between them. Germline CDR1 SGHTA, CDR2 FQGNSA. DNA of the CDR3: TGTGCCAGCAGCCCACAGGGGGGGGATCAGTCTTATGGGGCCAACGTCCTGACTTTC. Translating gives CASSPQGGDQSYGANVLTF.

This rearrangement joins TRBV29-1 to TRBJ2-2; the match to TRBD2 covers 8 bases. The trim removed 4 bases at V and 7 bases at J, leaving 11 bases unmatched. The CDR3 is 15 amino acids. CDR1 and CDR2 (germline): SQVTM, ANQGSEA. The chain's CDR3 is CSVATLAGGSGELFF. CDR3 DNA sequence: TGCAGCGTTGCTACACTCGCGGGAGGTAGCGGGGAGCTGTTTTTT.

This clone was recorded only once. The V and J genes are TRBV4-1 and TRBJ1-5; TRBD1 aligns across 10 bases. The CDR3 consists of 19 residues. Trimming cost V 3 bases and J 2 bases; bases outside gene matches: 13. From germline, CDR1 is MGHRA and CDR2 YSYEKL. The DNA of the CDR3 is TGCGCCAGCAGCCAGATACTGGAAGACAGGGGGCTCGGCAATCAGCCCCAGCATTTT. Translated: CASSQILEDRGLGNQPQHF.

The chain uses TRBV27 and TRBJ1-6; 10 bases are a match to TRBD1. The V gene end was trimmed by 5 bases and the J gene end by 9 bases; junction bases not matched to a gene: 4. CDR1 is MNHEY, CDR2 SMNVEV, per germline (reference sequence). This CDR3 region has 14 residues. CDR3 residues: CASSPGTGVSPLHF. CDR3 nucleotides: TGTGCCAGCAGTCCCGGGACAGGGGTTTCACCCCTCCACTTT.

The V and J genes are TRBV28 and TRBJ2-5, with D unclear. The CDR3 length is 14 residues. The germline V and J ends were trimmed by 1 base and 5 bases, with 11 bases remaining between them. Germline assignment: CDR1 MDHEN and CDR2 SYDVKM. CDR3 nucleotides: TGTGCCAGCAGTTTATTACAAAGAGCGGAGACCCAGTACTTC. Its translation: CASSLLQRAETQYF.

CDR3 bases: TGTGCCAGCAGATTTAAGGGGTTGGGCTGGATTGGGCAGTACTTC. It codes for CASRFKGLGWIGQYF. V is TRBV7-9 and J is TRBJ2-7; D may be TRBD1 (5 bases). The CDR3 covers 15 residues. V was clipped by 6 bases and J by 9 bases, with 24 bases between them. Germline V gene lookup returns CDR1 SEHNR and CDR2 FQNEAQ (reference sequence). The complete variable domain, with remaining parts taken from reference TRBV7-9 and TRBJ2-7, reads DTGVSQNPRHKITKRGQNVTFRCDPISEHNRLYWYRQTLGQGPEFLTYFQNEAQLEKSRLLSDRFSAERPKGSFSTLEIQRTEQGDSAMYLCASRFKGLGWIGQYFGPGTRLTVT.

J is TRBJ1-2 and V is TRBV10-3; 8 nucleotides line up with TRBD1. Trimming at V came to 6 bases and at J to 4 bases, leaving 7 bases not matched to a gene. In germline, CDR1 is ENHRY, CDR2 SYGVKD. The CDR3 contains 14 residues. CDR3 loop: CAIRRDRSSYGYTF. DNA of the CDR3: TGTGCCATCAGACGGGACAGGAGTTCCTATGGCTACACCTTC.

The rearrangement links TRBV6-5 to TRBJ1-1, with 7 bases identical to TRBD1. Per the germline V gene, CDR1 is MNHEY and CDR2 is SVGAGI. Trimming removed 6 bases from V and 6 bases from J; junction bases left unmatched: 10. The CDR3 is made up of 14 amino acids. The CDR3 coding sequence is TGTGCCAGCAGGCCGACAGGGATGAGCCCTGAAGCTTTCTTT. Translated: CASRPTGMSPEAFF.

The chain recombines TRBV4-1 with TRBJ2-3; 7 bases match TRBD1. With 1 base clipped from V and 0 bases from J, the junction kept 7 bases outside the gene matches. The germline V gene encodes CDR1 MGHRA and CDR2 YSYEKL. CDR3 length equals 17 residues. The CDR3 spells CASSQAFRTGSTDTQYF. CDR3 in DNA: TGCGCCAGCAGCCAAGCGTTTCGGACAGGCAGCACAGATACGCAGTATTTT.

The chain has TRBV5-4 and TRBJ2-5; D is possibly TRBD2 (5 bases). Trimming stripped 6 bases from V and 0 bases from J, with 12 bases between. CDR1 and CDR2 (germline): SGHNT, YYREEE (reference sequence). CDR3 length equals 14 residues. CDR3 sequence: CASTPAADQETQYF. The CDR3 DNA follows: TGTGCCAGCACCCCCGCAGCGGACCAAGAGACCCAGTACTTC. Variable domain in full (rest from reference TRBV5-4 and TRBJ2-5): ETGVTQSPTHLIKTRGQQVTLRCSSQSGHNTVSWYQQALGQGPQFIFQYYREEENGRGNFPPRFSGLQFPNYSSELNVNALELDDSALYLCASTPAADQETQYFGPGTRLLVL.

The chain couples TRBV30 to TRBJ1-3, with D perhaps TRBD1 (5 bases). The CDR3 consists of 15 residues. CDR1 and CDR2 (germline): GTSNPN, SVGIG (reference sequence). Trimming cost V 3 bases and J 0 bases, with 12 bases left between them. The CDR3 sequence is CAWSRRVGSGNTIYF. CDR3 bases: TGTGCCTGGAGCCGCAGGGTCGGCTCTGGAAACACCATATATTTT.

The chain links TRBV6-1 to TRBJ1-2; 8 bases map to TRBD1. Germline CDR1 MNHNS, CDR2 SASEGT. The junction had 6 bases not matched to a gene; V was cut back by 4 bases and J by 2 bases. This CDR3 region has 15 residues. CDR3 residues: CASSGPTGANYGYTF. The CDR3 DNA reads as TGTGCCAGCAGTGGCCCGACAGGGGCCAACTATGGCTACACCTTC.

The J gene is TRBJ2-5, the V gene TRBV27; 7 positions match TRBD2. The CDR3 has 16 residues. The V and J ends lost 2 bases and 5 bases, in that order; junction bases with no gene match: 11. CDR1 and CDR2 (germline): MNHEY, SMNVEV (reference sequence). CDR3 protein: CASSLAPPREGETQYF. CDR3 nucleotide sequence: TGTGCCAGCAGTTTAGCCCCCCCCAGGGAGGGGGAGACCCAGTACTTC.

The rearrangement links TRBV19 to TRBJ2-7; TRBD1 matches 8 bases. CDR1 is LNHDA, CDR2 SQIVND, per germline (reference sequence). Losses at the gene ends were 5 bases for V and 7 bases for J; bases not matched to a gene: 10. The CDR3 has 14 residues. The CDR3: CASSPGQGAGEQYF. DNA of the CDR3: TGTGCCAGTAGTCCAGGACAGGGTGCGGGGGAGCAGTACTTC.

This clone was counted once. The identical CDR3 is also encoded by other nucleotide sequences in the sample. The chain employs TRBV27 and TRBJ2-6; D remains unclear. V was shortened by 5 bases and J by 4 bases, with 12 bases between the two germline ends. This CDR3 has 15 residues. Per the germline V gene, CDR1 is MNHEY and CDR2 is SMNVEV (reference sequence). The chain's CDR3 is CASSPRSSGANVLTF. Here the CDR3 DNA reads TGTGCCAGCAGTCCCCGGAGCTCCGGGGCCAACGTCCTGACTTTC.

This chain connects TRBV6-1 to TRBJ2-7; 7 bases agree with TRBD2. Germline assignment: CDR1 MNHNS and CDR2 SASEGT. V lost 7 bases, J lost 7 bases, and 13 bases stayed unmatched. The CDR3 has 14 amino acids. The CDR3 DNA reads TGTGCCAGCACTTCCGGGACTAAAGTGGGGGAGCAGTACTTC. It specifies CASTSGTKVGEQYF.

Only one count was recorded for this clone. The chain joins TRBV19 to TRBJ1-2, with 12 bases that match TRBD1. Trimming at V came to 3 bases and at J to 4 bases, leaving 6 bases not matched to a gene. CDR1 and CDR2 from the germline V gene are LNHDA and SQIVND (reference sequence). The CDR3 is 16 amino acids. The CDR3 protein is CASSIPGQGAVYGYTF. CDR3 in DNA: TGTGCCAGTAGTATCCCGGGACAGGGGGCGGTCTATGGCTACACCTTC. Full variable domain (missing parts from reference TRBV19 and TRBJ1-2): DGGITQSPKYLFRKEGQNVTLSCEQNLNHDAMYWYRQDPGQGLRLIYYSQIVNDFQKGDIAEGYSVSREKKESFPLTVTSAQKNPTAFYLCASSIPGQGAVYGYTFGSGTRLTVV.

The V and J genes are TRBV5-1 and TRBJ2-1, with TRBD2 identical over 13 bases. This CDR3 spans 16 amino acids. With 5 bases clipped from V and 2 bases from J, the junction kept 4 bases outside the gene matches. Per germline, CDR1 SGHRS and CDR2 YFSETQ. The CDR3 DNA follows: TGCGCCAGCAGAACGACTAGCGGGGGGCCCTACAATGAGCAGTTCTTC. This gives the protein CASRTTSGGPYNEQFF. Drawing the rest from reference TRBV5-1 and TRBJ2-1, the complete variable domain is KAGVTQTPRYLIKTRGQQVTLSCSPISGHRSVSWYQQTPGQGLQFLFEYFSETQRNKGNFPGRFSGRQFSNSRSEMNVSTLELGDSALYLCASRTTSGGPYNEQFFGPGTRLTVL.

The chain has TRBV18 and TRBJ2-3; D might be TRBD2 (5 bases). V was trimmed by 0 bases and J by 4 bases, leaving 8 bases between them. This CDR3 comprises 14 residues. From germline, CDR1 is KGHSH and CDR2 LQKENI. The CDR3 DNA reads TGTGCCAGCTCACCACCAGAGGGCCCAGATACGCAGTATTTT. Encoded protein: CASSPPEGPDTQYF.

V and J are TRBV28 and TRBJ2-5; 7 bases match TRBD2. The CDR3 sequence is 15 residues long. CDR1 and CDR2 from the germline V gene are MDHEN and SYDVKM. With 2 bases clipped from V and 5 bases from J, the junction kept 8 bases outside the gene matches. The CDR3 nucleotides are TGTGCCAGCAGTTTAGGTCGAGGGAGGGTTGAGACCCAGTACTTC. Its translation is CASSLGRGRVETQYF.

The table lists this clone with many counts. The rearrangement joins TRBV6-6 to TRBJ2-2, with TRBD1 matching 7 bases. CDR3 length: 16 residues. Germline V lookup: CDR1 MNHNY, CDR2 SVGAGI (reference sequence). Trimming removed 6 bases from V and 1 base from J; junction bases left unmatched: 8. Here the CDR3 DNA reads TGTGCCAGCAGAACTACTGACAGGGAGAACACCGGGGAGCTGTTTTTT. Translation: CASRTTDRENTGELFF.

V gene TRBV9 combines with J gene TRBJ1-5, with D possibly matching TRBD1 (5 bases). V shed 0 bases and J shed 8 bases, with 9 bases lying between them. Germline CDR1 and CDR2: SGDLS and YYNGEE. The CDR3 runs 13 residues. The CDR3 region has the DNA TGTGCCAGCAGCGTAGGGGGCGAGGAGCCCCAGCATTTT. The encoded protein is CASSVGGEEPQHF.

On this clone itself: At one of its ends the junction is not consistent with the germline gene, which may arise from a read error. V and J are TRBV18 and TRBJ2-1; 10 nucleotides match TRBD2. This CDR3 has 13 amino acids. Germline V CDR1 and CDR2: KGHSH, LQKENI. The CDR3 DNA reads TGTGCCAGCTCACCAGGGGCTAGCGGGAGTCGGGTCTTC. Amino acid sequence: CASSPGASGSRVF.

The chain couples TRBV19 to TRBJ1-6; weak D call: TRBD1 (5 bases). The CDR3 is 15 residues long. CDR1 and CDR2 from the germline V gene are LNHDA and SQIVND (reference sequence). The germline V and J ends were trimmed by 3 bases and 7 bases, with 13 bases remaining between them. The CDR3 spells CASSIGQGQNSPLHF. The DNA for the CDR3 is TGTGCCAGTAGTATTGGCCAGGGCCAGAATTCACCCCTCCACTTT.